This TCR beta chain was documented in a study of molecular identifiers for immune sequencing clone quantification. Overall study results and limits: Sizes of highly expanded clones could be underestimated through identical TCRs sharing a barcode.

Each CDR3 protein gets one entry after TCRdb re-called the PCR reads with MiXCR. In the table there are hundreds of thousands of distinct CDR3 sequences, just under 20% of which are singletons. Germline CDR1 and CDR2: SGDLS and YYNGEE. The CDR3 is 13 amino acids. This clonotype was counted at least ten times. Antigen: not known. The V call is TRBV9, the J call TRBJ2-2; TRBD1 or TRBD2 may be the D gene (5 bases each). This sequence was found in a human donor in good health. Some libraries in this study had Jurkat cell RNA spiked in. Sequencing was carried out using naive CD8+ T cells from blood, with Jurkat cell RNA spiked in. The sample's subset: FACS-sorted CD8+CD4-CCR7+CD45RA+ naive T cells. CDR3 coding DNA: TGTGCAACCGGGACGGAGAACACCGGGGAGCTGTTTTTT. Encoded protein: CATGTENTGELFF.